The clone carrying this T cell receptor (beta chain) appeared a single time. The sample originates from a study of blood T cell repertoires in COVID-19. Method: immunoSEQ multiplex PCR; TCRdb's copy keeps in-frame clones and lacks some. Among a few hundred thousand clones listed, roughly 87% were seen once. The sample comprised PBMCs or T cells enriched from blood (not recorded which). This receptor was obtained from a woman in her thirties who had recovered from COVID-19.

CDR3 protein: CASSLPSTGIWDQPQHF. In DNA form, the CDR3 reads TGTGCCAGCAGCTTACCCTCCACAGGGATCTGGGATCAGCCCCAGCATTTT. This chain connects TRBV11-3 to TRBJ1-5; D is perhaps TRBD1 (6 bases). Trimming removed 2 bases at V and 5 bases at J, with 19 bases between. Germline CDR1 reads SGHNT; CDR2 reads YENEEA. The CDR3 spans 17 residues.